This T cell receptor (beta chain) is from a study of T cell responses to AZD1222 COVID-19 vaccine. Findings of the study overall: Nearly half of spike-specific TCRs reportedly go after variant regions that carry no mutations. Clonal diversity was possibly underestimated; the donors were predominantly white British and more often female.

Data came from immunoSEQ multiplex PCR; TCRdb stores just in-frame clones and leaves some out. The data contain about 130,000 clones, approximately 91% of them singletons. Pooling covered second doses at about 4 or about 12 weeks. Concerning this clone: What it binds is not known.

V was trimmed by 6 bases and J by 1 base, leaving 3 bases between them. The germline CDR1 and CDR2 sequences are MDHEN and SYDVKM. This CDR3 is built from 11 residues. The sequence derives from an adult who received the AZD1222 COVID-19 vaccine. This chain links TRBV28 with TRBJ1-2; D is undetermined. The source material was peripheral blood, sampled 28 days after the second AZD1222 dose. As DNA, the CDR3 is TGTGCCAGCAGGATTAACTATGGCTACACCTTC. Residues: CASRINYGYTF.